The rows below give T cell receptor beta chains drawn from one sample of a study of T cell repertoires in aging, cancer and after chemotherapy. TCRdb recomputed calls from the multiplex PCR reads with MiXCR, one row per CDR3 protein. In the table there are about 2,000 distinct CDR3 sequences, 20% to 30% of which are singletons. Material for sequencing was blood. The receptor set was obtained from a human donor with a solid tumor. The CDR3 runs from the conserved cysteine through the conserved F or W. The order of the fields is J gene, D gene, V gene, clone size, CDR3 protein, CDR3 DNA. The D gene is left open where the match is weak. Clone size, where shown, is once, few, many, or a class for clones that have expanded.

>TRBJ2-3|-|TRBV27|medium-sized
CASSLGAELSTDTQYF
TGTGCCAGCAGTTTAGGCGCGGAGCTAAGCACAGATACGCAGTATTTT
>TRBJ2-7|TRBD2|TRBV30|medium-sized
CAWMAGGKYEQYF
TGTGCCTGGATGGCGGGGGGAAAATACGAGCAGTACTTC
>TRBJ2-4|-|TRBV4-3|medium-sized
CASSQESTRGTAAKNIQYF
TGCGCCAGCAGCCAAGAATCAACTAGAGGGACCGCAGCCAAAAACATTCAGTACTTC
>TRBJ2-1|-|TRBV30|large
CAWSVFGGAEQFF
TGTGCCTGGAGTGTATTTGGGGGCGCTGAGCAGTTCTTC
>TRBJ2-1|TRBD2|TRBV9|-
CASSVGNSGSRNEQFF
TGTGCCAGCAGCGTAGGTAATAGCGGGAGTAGAAATGAGCAGTTCTTC
>TRBJ2-5|TRBD1|TRBV19|medium-sized
CASKPRGPPETQYF
TGTGCCAGTAAACCGAGGGGGCCACCAGAGACCCAGTACTTC
>TRBJ2-7|-|TRBV27|medium-sized
CASRRGVSSYEQYF
TGTGCCAGTCGACGTGGGGTTAGCTCCTACGAGCAGTACTTC
>TRBJ2-7|-|TRBV5-1|-
CASEGHPTYEQYF
TGCGCCAGCGAGGGACACCCCACCTACGAGCAGTACTTC
>TRBJ1-3|-|TRBV4-1|-
CASSQERLESSGNTIYF
TGCGCCAGCAGCCAAGAACGATTGGAAAGCTCTGGAAACACCATATATTTT
>TRBJ2-7|TRBD1|TRBV5-1|-
CASRRDSLISYEQYF
TGCGCCAGCAGAAGGGACAGCTTAATTTCCTACGAGCAGTACTTC
>TRBJ2-7|-|TRBV27|medium-sized
CASSRGQHYEQYF
TGTGCCAGCAGTCGTGGACAGCACTACGAGCAGTACTTC
>TRBJ2-1|TRBD2|TRBV5-6|-
CASSAPGLGNEQFF
TGTGCCAGCAGCGCACCGGGACTAGGGAATGAGCAGTTCTTC
>TRBJ1-2|-|TRBV28|medium-sized
CASSNDRPANYGYTF
TGTGCCAGCAGTAACGACAGGCCCGCTAACTATGGCTACACCTTC
>TRBJ2-1|TRBD2|TRBV10-3|once
CAISEPAGGGWSYNEQFF
TGTGCCATCAGTGAGCCAGCGGGAGGGGGATGGTCCTACAATGAGCAGTTCTTC
>TRBJ2-3|-|TRBV6-2/TRBV6-3|medium-sized
CASSTWGAGLADTQYF
TGTGCCAGCAGTACGTGGGGGGCAGGGCTGGCAGATACGCAGTATTTT
>TRBJ1-5|-|TRBV30|medium-sized
CAWSDPGAGGSNQPQHF
TGTGCCTGGAGTGACCCCGGGGCGGGGGGAAGCAATCAGCCCCAGCATTTT
>TRBJ2-7|-|TRBV29-1|-
CSAGLANYEQYF
TGCAGCGCGGGACTGGCAAACTACGAGCAGTACTTC
>TRBJ2-3|TRBD2|TRBV6-2/TRBV6-3|medium-sized
CASSSRETDTQYF
TGTGCCAGCAGTTCGCGGGAGACAGATACGCAGTATTTT
>TRBJ1-2|TRBD1|TRBV10-2|medium-sized
CASSDDGQAPGGYTF
TGCGCCAGCAGTGACGACGGACAGGCCCCGGGAGGCTACACCTTC
>TRBJ2-7|TRBD1|TRBV6-5|-
CASRPRDRYSYEQYF
TGTGCCAGCAGACCCCGGGACAGATACTCCTACGAGCAGTACTTC
>TRBJ2-2|-|TRBV11-2|medium-sized
CASSLSGALPNTGELFF
TGTGCCAGCAGCTTAAGTGGGGCACTTCCGAACACCGGGGAGCTGTTTTTT
>TRBJ1-1|-|TRBV30|medium-sized
CAWSATGAGAFF
TGTGCCTGGAGTGCGACAGGCGCTGGGGCTTTCTTT
>TRBJ2-6|-|TRBV5-4|medium-sized
CASSPTLIAGANVLTF
TGTGCCAGCAGTCCTACCTTAATCGCTGGGGCCAACGTCCTGACTTTC
>TRBJ2-1|TRBD2|TRBV28|medium-sized
CASSLPIPSREGLIRGQFF
TGTGCCAGCAGTTTACCCATTCCATCGCGGGAGGGCCTGATCCGGGGGCAGTTCTTC
>TRBJ2-7|-|TRBV20-1|medium-sized
CSPMIRRGGYEQYF
TGCAGTCCCATGATACGGAGGGGAGGTTACGAGCAGTACTTC
>TRBJ2-1|-|TRBV4-3|medium-sized
CASSQDSRTHEQFF
TGCGCCAGCAGCCAAGATTCTAGAACGCATGAGCAGTTCTTC
>TRBJ1-1|-|TRBV19|medium-sized
CAIRRSTEAFF
TGTGCCATTAGGAGGAGCACTGAAGCTTTCTTT
>TRBJ2-3|-|TRBV20-1|medium-sized
CSARDDTVTSTDTQYF
TGCAGTGCTAGAGATGATACGGTGACTAGCACAGATACGCAGTATTTT
>TRBJ1-6|-|TRBV9|-
CASSFGTNSPLHF
TGTGCCAGCAGCTTTGGGACAAATTCACCCCTCCACTTT
>TRBJ2-7|-|TRBV6-2/TRBV6-3|medium-sized
CASSAGEPYEQYF
TGTGCCAGCAGTGCTGGGGAACCCTACGAGCAGTACTTC
>TRBJ2-3|-|TRBV5-4|medium-sized
CASSPGSTDTQYF
TGTGCCAGCAGCCCTGGCAGCACAGATACGCAGTATTTT
>TRBJ1-6|TRBD1|TRBV7-2|-
CASSLSSFGTGAPTLHF
TGTGCCAGCAGCTTATCTTCGTTTGGGACAGGGGCGCCAACCCTCCACTTT
>TRBJ2-7|TRBD1|TRBV29-1|-
CSVGGQDLYEQYF
TGCAGCGTCGGGGGACAGGACCTATACGAGCAGTACTTC